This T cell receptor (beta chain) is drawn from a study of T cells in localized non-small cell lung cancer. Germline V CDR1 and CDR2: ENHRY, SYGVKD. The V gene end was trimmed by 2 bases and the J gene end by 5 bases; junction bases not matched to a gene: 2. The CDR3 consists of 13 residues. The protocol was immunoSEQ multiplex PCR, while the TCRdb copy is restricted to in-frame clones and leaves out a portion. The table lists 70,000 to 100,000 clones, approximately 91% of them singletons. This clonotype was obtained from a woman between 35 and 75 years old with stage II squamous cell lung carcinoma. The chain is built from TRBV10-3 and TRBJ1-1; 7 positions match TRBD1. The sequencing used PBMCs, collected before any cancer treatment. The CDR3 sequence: CAISEDRVTEAFF. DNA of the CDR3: TGTGCCATCAGTGAGGACAGGGTGACTGAAGCTTTCTTT.